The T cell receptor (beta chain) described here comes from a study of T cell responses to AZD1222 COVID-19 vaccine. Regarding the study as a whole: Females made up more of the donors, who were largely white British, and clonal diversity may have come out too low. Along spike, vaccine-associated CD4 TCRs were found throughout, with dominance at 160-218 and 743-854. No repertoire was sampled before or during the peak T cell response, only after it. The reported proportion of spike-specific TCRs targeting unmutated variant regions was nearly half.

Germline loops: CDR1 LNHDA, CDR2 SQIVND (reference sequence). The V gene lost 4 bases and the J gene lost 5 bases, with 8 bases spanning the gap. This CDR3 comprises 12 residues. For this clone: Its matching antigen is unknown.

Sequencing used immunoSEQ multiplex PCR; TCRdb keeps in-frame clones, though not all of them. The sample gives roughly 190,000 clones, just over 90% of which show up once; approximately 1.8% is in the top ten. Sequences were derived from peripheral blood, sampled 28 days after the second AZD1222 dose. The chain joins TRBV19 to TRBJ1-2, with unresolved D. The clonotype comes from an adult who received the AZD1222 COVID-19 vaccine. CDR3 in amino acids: CASSNRQYGYTF. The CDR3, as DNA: TGTGCCAGTAGTAATCGGCAGTATGGCTACACCTTC.